What follows describes a single TCR beta chain. The data derive from a study of blood T cell repertoires in COVID-19. Study-level background: Sites in the United States, Italy and Spain provided acute and convalescent COVID-19 samples. The cDNA or gDNA used as material had been derived from T cells, B-cell-depleted T cells, or PBMCs.

V gave up 7 bases and J gave up 0 bases, with 12 bases separating them. The CDR3 has 14 amino acids. Germline CDR1 and CDR2: SNHLY and FYNNEI. In the source study's methods: Nucleated cell number was recorded as an estimate derived from reference gene primer amplification. The assay was immunoSEQ multiplex PCR, and TCRdb's table has in-frame clones only and misses some. The V and J calls and clone size are taken from that table; D and trimming were inferred from the DNA. Among over 70,000 clones listed, more than 75% were seen once. One Seattle source followed patients from active infection through their disease course.

V gene TRBV2 combines with J gene TRBJ1-2; possible D gene TRBD1, 5 bases. The clonotype originates from a man in his 60s with COVID-19, enrolled during active disease. The specimen was peripheral blood. CDR3 coding DNA: TGTGCCAGCACCCGGGGGGTATCTAACTATGGCTACACCTTC. Translated, it gives CASTRGVSNYGYTF.